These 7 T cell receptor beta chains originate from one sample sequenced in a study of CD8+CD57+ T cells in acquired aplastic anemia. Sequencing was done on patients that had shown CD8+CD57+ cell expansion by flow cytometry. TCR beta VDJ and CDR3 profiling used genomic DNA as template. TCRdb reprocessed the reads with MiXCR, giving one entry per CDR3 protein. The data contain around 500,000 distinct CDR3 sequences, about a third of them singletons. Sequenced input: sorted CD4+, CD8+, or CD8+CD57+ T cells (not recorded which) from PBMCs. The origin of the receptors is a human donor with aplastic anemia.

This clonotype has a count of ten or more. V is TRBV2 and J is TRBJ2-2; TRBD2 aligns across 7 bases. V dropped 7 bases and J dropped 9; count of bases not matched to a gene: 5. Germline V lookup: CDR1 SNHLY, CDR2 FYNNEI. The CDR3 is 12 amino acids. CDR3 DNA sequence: TGTGCCAGCATCGGACTAGGCAGGGAGCTGTTTTTT. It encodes CASIGLGRELFF.

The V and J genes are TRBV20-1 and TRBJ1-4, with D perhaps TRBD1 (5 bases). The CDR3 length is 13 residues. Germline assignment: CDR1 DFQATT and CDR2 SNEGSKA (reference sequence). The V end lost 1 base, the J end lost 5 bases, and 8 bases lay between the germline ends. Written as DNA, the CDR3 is TGCAGTGCTAGAGCGGGGGGGAATGAAAAACTGTTTTTT. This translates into CSARAGGNEKLFF.

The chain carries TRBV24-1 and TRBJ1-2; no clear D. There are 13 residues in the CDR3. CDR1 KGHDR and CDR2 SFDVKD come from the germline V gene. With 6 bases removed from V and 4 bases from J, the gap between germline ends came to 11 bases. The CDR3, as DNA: TGTGCCACCAGTTTATCCCGGACCTATGGCTACACCTTC. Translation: CATSLSRTYGYTF.

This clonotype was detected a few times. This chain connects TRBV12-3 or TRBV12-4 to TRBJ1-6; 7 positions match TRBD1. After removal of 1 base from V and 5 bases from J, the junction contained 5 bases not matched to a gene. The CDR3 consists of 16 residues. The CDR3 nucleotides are TGTGCCAGCAGTTTAGGGGCAGGGGGTAATAATTCACCCCTCCACTTT. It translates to CASSLGAGGNNSPLHF.

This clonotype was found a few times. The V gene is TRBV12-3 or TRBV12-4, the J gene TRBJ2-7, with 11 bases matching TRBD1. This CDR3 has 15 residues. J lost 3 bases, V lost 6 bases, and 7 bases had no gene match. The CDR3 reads CASRGGQGGIYEQYF. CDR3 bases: TGTGCCAGCAGGGGGGGACAGGGGGGTATCTACGAGCAGTACTTC.

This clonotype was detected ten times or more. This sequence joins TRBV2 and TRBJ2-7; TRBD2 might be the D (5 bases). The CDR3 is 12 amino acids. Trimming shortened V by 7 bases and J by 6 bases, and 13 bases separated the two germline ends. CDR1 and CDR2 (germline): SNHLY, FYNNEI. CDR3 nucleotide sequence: TGTGCCAGCATCCAAACCGGGGTCGAGCAGTACTTC. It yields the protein CASIQTGVEQYF.

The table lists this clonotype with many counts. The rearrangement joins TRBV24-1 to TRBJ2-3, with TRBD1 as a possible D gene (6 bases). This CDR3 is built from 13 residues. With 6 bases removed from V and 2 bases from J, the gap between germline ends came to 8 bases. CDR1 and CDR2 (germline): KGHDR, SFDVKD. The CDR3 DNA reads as TGTGCCACCAGTTGGGGGCTCACAGATACGCAGTATTTT. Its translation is CATSWGLTDTQYF.